This T cell receptor beta chain is from a study of blood T cell repertoires in COVID-19. Study at large: Sources were T cells, B-cell-depleted T cells, or PBMCs; the material itself was cDNA or gDNA.

Clones were read by immunoSEQ multiplex PCR, and TCRdb kept only the in-frame ones, dropping some. Here the sample spans about 260,000 clones, approximately 87% being singletons. The CDR3 consists of 15 residues. The V and J ends lost 0 bases and 2 bases respectively, with 11 bases between them. Germline V gene data show CDR1 as SGHTS and CDR2 as YDEGEE. The rearrangement links TRBV5-8 to TRBJ1-2; the D gene is possibly TRBD1 (5 bases). This sequence was found in a man aged 55 to 70 who had recovered from COVID-19. Sequenced: peripheral blood. The CDR3 reads CASSLGQRDNYGYTF. In nucleotides, the CDR3 is TGTGCCAGCAGCTTGGGACAGCGTGACAACTATGGCTACACCTTC.